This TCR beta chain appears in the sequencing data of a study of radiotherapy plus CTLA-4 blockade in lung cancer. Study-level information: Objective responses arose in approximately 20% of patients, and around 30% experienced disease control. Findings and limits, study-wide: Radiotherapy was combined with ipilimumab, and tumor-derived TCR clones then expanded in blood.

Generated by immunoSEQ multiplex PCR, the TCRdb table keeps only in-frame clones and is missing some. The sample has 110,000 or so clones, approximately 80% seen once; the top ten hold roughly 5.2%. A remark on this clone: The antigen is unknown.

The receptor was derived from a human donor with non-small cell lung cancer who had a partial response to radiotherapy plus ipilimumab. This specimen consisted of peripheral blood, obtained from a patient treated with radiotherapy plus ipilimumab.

The CDR3 sequence: CAWGRETTDTQYF. For the CDR3, the DNA is TGTGCCTGGGGTCGAGAGACAACAGATACGCAGTATTTT. The chain recombines TRBV30 with TRBJ2-3; no firm D call. V lost 5 bases and J lost 3, with 12 bases in between. Germline V gene lookup returns CDR1 GTSNPN and CDR2 SVGIG (reference sequence). The CDR3 loop spans 13 amino acids. The variable domain in full, with the rest retrieved from reference TRBV30 and TRBJ2-3, is SQTIHQWPATLVQPVGSPLSLECTVEGTSNPNLYWYRQAAGRGLQLLFYSVGIGQISSEVPQNLSASRPQDRQFILSSKKLLLSDSGFYLCAWGRETTDTQYFGPGTRLTVL.